The rows below give T cell receptor beta chains drawn from one sample of a study of shared clonotypes between healthy human individuals. Assay: immunoSEQ multiplex PCR; the TCRdb copy retains only in-frame clones and omits some. The table shows more than 450,000 clones, with 79% occurring only once. The sample comprised PBMCs. These receptors originate from a woman aged 40 to 50 in good health. Some clones in this sample may be carry-over from other donors' samples. Both conserved end residues are part of each CDR3.

J	V	CDR3
TRBJ2-7	TRBV5-1	CASSRLGGTYEQYF
TRBJ2-6	TRBV19	CASSALTGTGAGANVLTF
TRBJ1-5	TRBV4-3	CASSQDRTENQPQHF
TRBJ1-5	TRBV6-5	CASRRTGGNQPQHF
TRBJ2-7	TRBV28	CASSLIGGTSRRYEQYF
TRBJ2-2	TRBV9	CASSADRGAGELFF
TRBJ2-5	TRBV10-3	CAIRRQGAGETQYF
TRBJ2-7	TRBV28	CASRVPGTPYEQYF
TRBJ2-5	TRBV19	CASSSGQGGETQYF
TRBJ2-5	TRBV27	CASSTGGRETQYF
TRBJ1-3	TRBV5-1	CASSLGVLGSGNTIYF
TRBJ2-7	TRBV10-3	CAISPGRVREFLPYEQYF
TRBJ2-7	TRBV7-9	CANPAGPYYEQYF
TRBJ2-3	TRBV5-8	CASSYGTSGTDTQYF
TRBJ2-7	TRBV30	CAWSAKAGTSGTTYEQYF
TRBJ2-7	TRBV7-9	CASSLGFRGPISDEQYF
TRBJ1-2	TRBV7-2	CASSLGLGLGYTF
TRBJ2-7	TRBV6-6	CASSYPRDRGLYEQYF
TRBJ2-5	TRBV7-3	CASSPSGRGETQYF
TRBJ2-1	TRBV25-1	CASSELSVNEQFF
TRBJ1-5	TRBV4-3	CASSQEWGAQYQPQHF
TRBJ2-6	TRBV7-3	CASTDRGGTVSGANVLTF
TRBJ2-7	TRBV15	CATSRDRGREQYF
TRBJ2-7	TRBV19	CASSIGLTYEQYF
TRBJ2-1	TRBV5-1	CASSSSSGEQFF
TRBJ1-4	TRBV5-1	CASSLDATNEKLFF
TRBJ2-1	TRBV5-1	CASSLAGNEQFF
TRBJ1-1	TRBV6-1	CASTPGQGLQAFF
TRBJ2-1	TRBV11-3	CASSLRGDEQFF
TRBJ1-1	TRBV11-3	CASSLGRSRSRTEAFF
TRBJ1-2	TRBV11-3	CASSLDKTAPNYGYTF
TRBJ1-5	TRBV30	CAWSTGQNNQPQHF
TRBJ2-7	TRBV4-2	CASSQDRNSYEQYF
TRBJ2-1	TRBV7-2	CASSKERRKYNEQFF
TRBJ2-7	TRBV19	CASSSQTGINEQYF
TRBJ2-5	TRBV7-2	CASSLDAQGRGYQETQYF
TRBJ2-7	TRBV19	CASSPGTGMGYEQYF
TRBJ1-1	TRBV27	CASRTRYTEAFF
TRBJ2-1	TRBV6-5	CASSPRPDPYNEQFF
TRBJ2-2	TRBV7-9	CASSPGLAGTGELFF
TRBJ2-5	TRBV5-1	CASSFSPLLQQETQYF
TRBJ2-2	TRBV2	CASSQGTRTGELFF
TRBJ2-5	TRBV7-2	CASSTRTEETQYF
TRBJ2-1	TRBV5-1	CASSLTGTAPLNEQFF
TRBJ2-2	TRBV4-2	CASSQQTSGSTGELFF
TRBJ2-7	TRBV18	CASSPLGYEQYF
TRBJ2-7	TRBV29-1	CSVEDLTYEQYF
TRBJ1-5	TRBV18	CASSPIGQNNQPQHF
TRBJ1-2	TRBV5-1	CASSFEQGSYGYTF
TRBJ2-5	TRBV30	CAWSPGVSGVQETQYF
TRBJ1-2	TRBV28	CASSLTAPGNYGYTF
TRBJ1-3	TRBV5-1	CASSFAGRTAGNTIYF
TRBJ2-1	TRBV28	CASTLGLLSSYNEQFF
TRBJ2-5	TRBV5-1	CASSSAGSQETQYF